A single T cell receptor (beta chain) is shown here with its context. This CDR3 contains 16 residues. V gave up 2 bases and J gave up 2 bases, with 12 bases separating them. Germline loops: CDR1 SNHLY, CDR2 FYNNEI. The sample originates from a study of T cell responses to AZD1222 COVID-19 vaccine. The protocol was immunoSEQ multiplex PCR, while the TCRdb copy is restricted to in-frame clones and leaves out a portion. The table lists some 96,000 clones, about nine tenths of them singletons. The sequenced sample was peripheral blood, obtained on day 0 of AZD1222 vaccination. The TCR sequence derives from an adult in good health. The chain couples TRBV2 to TRBJ2-2; tentative D call: TRBD2 (6 bases). Written as DNA, the CDR3 is TGTGCCAGCAGTGAACTCGGGGGATTTAACACCGGGGAGCTGTTTTTT. It codes for CASSELGGFNTGELFF. The full variable domain, in which reference TRBV2 and TRBJ2-2 provide the parts outside the CDR3, is EPEVTQTPSHQVTQMGQEVILRCVPISNHLYFYWYRQILGQKVEFLVSFYNNEISEKSEIFDDQFSVERPDGSNFTLKIRSTKLEDSAMYFCASSELGGFNTGELFFGEGSRLTVL.